The T cell receptor beta chain described here comes from a study of CD8 T cells in Susac syndrome. Reverse transcription of roughly 0.45 to 1 ug RNA was carried out with random hexamers. MiXCR, applied by TCRdb to the immunoSEQ multiplex PCR reads, yields one record per CDR3 protein. The top ten clones hold roughly 0.14% of a sample with roughly 130,000 distinct CDR3 sequences, roughly 95% of them seen once. The CDR3 totals 14 residues. V lost 0 bases and J lost 8, with 13 bases in between. Germline CDR1 MGHRA, CDR2 YSYEKL. The chain joins TRBV4-1 to TRBJ1-2; D call uncertain. The TCR sequence derives from a human donor with Susac syndrome. The material sequenced was CD4+ T cells from PBMCs. DNA for the CDR3: TGCGCCAGCAGCCAAGAGATCTGGGTAGACGGCTACACCTTC. Encoded protein: CASSQEIWVDGYTF.